This T cell receptor beta chain originates from a study of blood T cell repertoires in COVID-19. Across the whole study: PBMCs, B-cell-depleted T cells, or T cells provided the cDNA or gDNA that made up the material.

V was trimmed by 3 bases and J by 5 bases, leaving 5 bases between them. Germline CDR1 and CDR2: KGHSH and LQKENI. This CDR3 is built from 12 residues. Produced via immunoSEQ multiplex PCR; TCRdb's table is partial and in-frame only. Of some 100,000 clones in the sample, 70% to 90% were seen once. This TCR was sampled from a human donor in a cohort sampled during active COVID-19. The sequencing input was peripheral blood. The chain couples TRBV18 to TRBJ1-5; unclear D gene. The CDR3 DNA reads TGTGCCAGCTCACCCGGGGATCAGCCCCAGCATTTT. Its protein product is CASSPGDQPQHF.